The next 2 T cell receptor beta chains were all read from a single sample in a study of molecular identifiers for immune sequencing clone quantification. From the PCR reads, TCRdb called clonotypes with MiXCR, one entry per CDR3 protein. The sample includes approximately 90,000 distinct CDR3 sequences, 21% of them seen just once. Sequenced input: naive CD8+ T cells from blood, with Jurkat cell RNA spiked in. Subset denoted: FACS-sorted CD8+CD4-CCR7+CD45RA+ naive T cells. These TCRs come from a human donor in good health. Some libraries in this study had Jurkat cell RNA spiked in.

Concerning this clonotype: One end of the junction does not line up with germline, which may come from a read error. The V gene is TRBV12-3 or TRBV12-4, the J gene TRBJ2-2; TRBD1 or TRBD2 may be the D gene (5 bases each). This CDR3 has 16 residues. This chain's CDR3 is CASRFLSWGNTEELFF. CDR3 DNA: TGTGCCAGCAGATTCCTGTCGTGGGGGAACACCGAGGAGCTGTTTTTT.

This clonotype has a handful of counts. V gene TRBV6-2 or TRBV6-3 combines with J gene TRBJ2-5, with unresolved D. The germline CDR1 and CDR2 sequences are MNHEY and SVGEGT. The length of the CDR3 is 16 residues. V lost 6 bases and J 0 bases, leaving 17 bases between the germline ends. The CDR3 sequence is CASSGTRAPNQETQYF. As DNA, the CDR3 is TGTGCCAGCAGCGGAACCCGGGCCCCGAACCAAGAGACCCAGTACTTC.